The T cell receptor (beta chain) described here comes from a study of T cell responses to AZD1222 COVID-19 vaccine. The study, taken as a whole, reports: White British people made up most donors, females outnumbered males, and clonal diversity was possibly underestimated.

CDR3 length equals 15 residues. Germline CDR1 SGHAT, CDR2 FQNNGV. V lost 0 bases and J lost 2, with 11 bases in between. This clone turned up a few times. The antigen is undetermined. TCRdb keeps only in-frame clones here, not all; method: immunoSEQ multiplex PCR. The sample records 100,000 or so clones, about nine tenths being singletons. The TCR comes from an adult in good health. This chain joins TRBV11-2 and TRBJ2-7; TRBD2 is a possible D gene (5 bases). Here the sequenced sample was peripheral blood, taken on day 0 of AZD1222 vaccination. The CDR3 DNA sequence: TGTGCCAGCAGCTTAGAGTTTCCGGGGACCTACGAGCAGTACTTC. Amino acid sequence: CASSLEFPGTYEQYF.